This passage covers 11 T cell receptor beta chains from one sample sequenced in a study of blood T cell repertoires in COVID-19. The protocol was immunoSEQ multiplex PCR, while the TCRdb copy is restricted to in-frame clones and leaves out a portion. The table shows 250,000 to 350,000 clones, with roughly 90% occurring only once. The sample taken for sequencing was peripheral blood. These receptors all come from a woman aged 25-40 years with COVID-19, enrolled during active disease.

The J gene is TRBJ2-7, the V gene TRBV19, with D perhaps TRBD1 (5 bases). The CDR3 covers 15 residues. CDR1 is LNHDA and CDR2 is SQIVND in the germline V gene (reference sequence). Trimming removed 1 base at V and 0 bases at J, with 10 bases between. DNA of the CDR3: TGTGCCAGTAGTATAGGAAGGGGCAGCTCCTACGAGCAGTACTTC. Protein product: CASSIGRGSSYEQYF. Using reference TRBV19 and TRBJ2-7 for the parts outside the CDR3, the full variable domain is DGGITQSPKYLFRKEGQNVTLSCEQNLNHDAMYWYRQDPGQGLRLIYYSQIVNDFQKGDIAEGYSVSREKKESFPLTVTSAQKNPTAFYLCASSIGRGSSYEQYFGPGTRLTVT.

The CDR3 loop reads CASSLDQWGDTEAFF. CDR3 DNA sequence: TGCGCCAGCAGCTTGGATCAGTGGGGGGACACTGAAGCTTTCTTT. J is TRBJ1-1 and V is TRBV5-1; the D gene is possibly TRBD1 (5 bases). CDR1 SGHRS and CDR2 YFSETQ come from the germline V gene. The V end lost 0 bases, the J end lost 3 bases, and 12 bases lay between the germline ends. This CDR3 contains 15 residues.

This clone was observed a single time. The V call is TRBV28, the J call TRBJ2-7; D is possibly TRBD2 (7 bases). CDR3 size: 16 residues. Germline lookup yields CDR1 MDHEN and CDR2 SYDVKM. Trimming shortened V by 6 bases and J by 7 bases, and 25 bases separated the two germline ends. In nucleotides, the CDR3 is TGTGCCAGCAGCCAAGTGGGGGGGGCGCCGGGCGGAGAGCAGTACTTC. It codes for CASSQVGGAPGGEQYF.

This rearrangement joins TRBV19 to TRBJ1-1; D may be TRBD1 (6 bases). The CDR3 has 15 amino acids. Germline V gene sequence: CDR1 LNHDA, CDR2 SQIVND (reference sequence). V lost 6 bases to trimming and J lost 5 bases, with 19 bases between them. In DNA, the CDR3 is TGTGCCAGTAGAACTCGTCCAGGGGAACTGACTGAAGCTTTCTTT. Translating it yields CASRTRPGELTEAFF. Full variable domain (remainder filled in from reference TRBV19 and TRBJ1-1): DGGITQSPKYLFRKEGQNVTLSCEQNLNHDAMYWYRQDPGQGLRLIYYSQIVNDFQKGDIAEGYSVSREKKESFPLTVTSAQKNPTAFYLCASRTRPGELTEAFFGQGTRLTVV.

The CDR3 DNA reads as TGTGCCAGCAGCTTAGGACTTCACAATGAGCAGTTCTTC. This translates into CASSLGLHNEQFF. The rearrangement links TRBV7-3 to TRBJ2-1; D may be TRBD2 (5 bases). V was shortened by 2 bases and J by 5 bases, with 7 bases between the two germline ends. Germline loops: CDR1 SGHTA, CDR2 FQGTGA. This CDR3 comprises 13 residues. Full variable domain (rest looked up from reference TRBV7-3 and TRBJ2-1): GAGVSQTPSNKVTEKGKYVELRCDPISGHTALYWYRQSLGQGPEFLIYFQGTGAADDSGLPNDRFFAVRPEGSVSTLKIQRTERGDSAVYLCASSLGLHNEQFFGPGTRLTVL.

The chain carries TRBV19 and TRBJ2-2, with 8 bases matching TRBD1. V gave up 3 bases and J gave up 4 bases; unmatched junction bases: 7. This CDR3 spans 16 amino acids. Germline loops: CDR1 LNHDA, CDR2 SQIVND (reference sequence). Here the CDR3 reads CASSMGTGVSTGELFF. CDR3 DNA: TGTGCCAGTAGTATGGGGACAGGAGTCTCCACCGGGGAGCTGTTTTTT.

This sequence joins TRBV7-2 and TRBJ2-3, with 15 bases fitting TRBD2. Trimming took 5 bases from V and 4 from J; bases not matched to a gene: 13. CDR1 and CDR2 from the germline V gene are SGHTA and FQGNSA. The CDR3 has 19 amino acids. CDR3: CASSPGLAGGPRVSDTQYF. In DNA, the CDR3 is TGTGCCAGCAGCCCCGGACTAGCGGGAGGGCCTCGAGTTTCAGATACGCAGTATTTT.

The chain couples TRBV6-5 to TRBJ2-3; 11 positions match TRBD2. CDR3 length equals 15 residues. Germline CDR1 MNHEY, CDR2 SVGAGI. The V and J ends lost 8 bases and 1 base, in that order; junction bases with no gene match: 5. The CDR3 here is CASEMTSGGTDTQYF. The CDR3 DNA is TGTGCCAGCGAAATGACTAGCGGGGGCACAGATACGCAGTATTTT.

V gene TRBV7-3 combines with J gene TRBJ2-1; TRBD2 matches 12 bases. V shed 2 bases, J shed 6 bases, and the junction held 23 bases outside the gene matches. The CDR3 totals 22 residues. Germline V gives CDR1 SGHTA, CDR2 FQGTGA. DNA for the CDR3: TGTGCCAGCAGCTTACACGGGGGAGGACTAGCGGGACAAAGGGGGCTATTCAATGAGCAGTTCTTC. Protein: CASSLHGGGLAGQRGLFNEQFF.

The V call is TRBV5-6, the J call TRBJ2-7; D remains unclear. Looked up from germline, CDR1 is SGHDT and CDR2 is YYEEEE. V lost 4 bases, J lost 2 bases, and 4 bases lay in between. The CDR3 contains 11 residues. The DNA for the CDR3 is TGTGCCAGCAGCGGAGCCTACGAGCAGTACTTC. This codes for CASSGAYEQYF.

The chain couples TRBV12-5 to TRBJ1-5; D unresolved. Trimming left V 0 bases short and J 2 bases short, with 11 bases between. Germline CDR1 is LGHNT and CDR2 is FRNRAP. This CDR3 comprises 16 residues. CDR3 region: CASGLVQIDGNQPQHF. CDR3 sequence (DNA): TGTGCTAGTGGTTTGGTACAGATAGACGGCAATCAGCCCCAGCATTTT.